One and the same sample provided the 9 T cell receptor beta chains below, sequenced in a study of identical twins (dated by TCRdb to 2016 to 2018). Library generation was performed with 5' RACE. The instrument given in TCRdb is Illumina HiSeq 2000. TCRdb reanalyzed the raw reads on its own, using fastp at Q25 for trimming and MiXCR for clone calling, and kept in-frame beta chains. Rows merge per CDR3 protein into single entries with the most common DNA and genes. This sample holds about 340,000 distinct CDR3 sequences; 9% to 15% were observed only once. Just over 7% of the sample is taken by the ten largest. The sample also formed part of further work on yellow fever vaccine responses in identical twins.

Input material: CD8+ T cells sorted from blood. These TCRs come from a woman between 18 and 29 years old in good health.

This clonotype was detected many times. V gene TRBV4-1 combines with J gene TRBJ2-5, with a possible D match to TRBD1 (5 bases). Germline values: CDR1 MGHRA, CDR2 YSYEKL. The germline V and J ends were trimmed by 0 bases and 2 bases, with 10 bases remaining between them. This CDR3 contains 15 residues. CDR3 sequence reads: CASSQDGRQQETQYF. The CDR3 DNA is TGCGCCAGCAGCCAAGATGGACGACAGCAAGAGACCCAGTACTTC.

This clonotype was seen a few times. The genes are TRBV4-1 and TRBJ2-3; D perhaps matches TRBD2 (6 bases). The germline gives CDR1 MGHRA, CDR2 YSYEKL. The germline V and J ends were trimmed by 1 base and 6 bases, with 11 bases remaining between them. CDR3 length equals 14 residues. The CDR3 sequence is CASSQGRGSDTQYF. As DNA, the CDR3 is TGCGCCAGCAGCCAAGGGCGGGGATCCGATACGCAGTATTTT.

The chain joins TRBV29-1 to TRBJ2-2, with TRBD1 matching over 12 bases. Trimming at V came to 7 bases and at J to 3 bases, leaving 6 bases not matched to a gene. The CDR3 covers 15 residues. Germline V gene sequence: CDR1 SQVTM, CDR2 ANQGSEA. CDR3 bases: TGCAGCGGGAGAGGGACAGGGGGCGACACCGGGGAGCTGTTTTTT. Translation: CSGRGTGGDTGELFF.

The chain carries TRBV6-4 and TRBJ1-1; D unresolved. V lost 3 bases to trimming and J lost 1 base, with 12 bases between them. CDR3 size: 15 residues. Germline lookup yields CDR1 MRHNA and CDR2 SNTAGT. The CDR3 nucleotides read TGTGCCAGCAGTGAGGACCGGGAGGGGAACACTGAAGCTTTCTTT. Translation gives CASSEDREGNTEAFF.

The V call is TRBV29-1, the J call TRBJ1-5, with D tentatively TRBD1 (5 bases). CDR1 SQVTM and CDR2 ANQGSEA come from the germline V gene. The length of the CDR3 is 13 residues. V lost 4 bases and J 3 bases, leaving 10 bases between the germline ends. CDR3 DNA: TGCAGCGTTGGGGGAGGGGACAATCAGCCCCAGCATTTT. This sequence encodes CSVGGGDNQPQHF.

V is TRBV9 and J is TRBJ2-3; 14 nucleotides match TRBD2. CDR3 length: 16 amino acids. V trimming: 4 bases; J trimming: 4 bases; junction bases outside the gene matches: 5. Germline V gene sequence: CDR1 SGDLS, CDR2 YYNGEE. The DNA of the CDR3 is TGTGCCAGCAGCCCCGGGACTAGCGGGAGCGCAGATACGCAGTATTTT. It yields the protein CASSPGTSGSADTQYF.

This clonotype was counted at least ten times. The V call is TRBV29-1, the J call TRBJ2-1; either TRBD1 or TRBD2 may supply D (6 bases each). CDR3 length: 14 amino acids. V was cut by 3 bases and J by 8 bases, with 17 bases left in between. Germline V gives CDR1 SQVTM, CDR2 ANQGSEA. The CDR3 nucleotides are TGCAGCGTTGAGGGGCAGGGGAGGATCGATGAGCAGTTCTTC. This translates into CSVEGQGRIDEQFF.

This sequence joins TRBV3-1 and TRBJ2-1; perhaps TRBD1 as D (6 bases). CDR3 length equals 15 residues. V was trimmed by 4 bases and J by 8 bases, leaving 18 bases between them. In germline, CDR1 is LGHDT, CDR2 YNNKEL (reference sequence). The CDR3 nucleotides read TGTGCCAGCAGCCCCGGGACACTTCTAGGGGATGAGCAGTTCTTC. Translating gives CASSPGTLLGDEQFF.

The chain joins TRBV7-6 to TRBJ2-7; a possible D gene is TRBD1 (6 bases). Trimming cost V 2 bases and J 3 bases, with 11 bases left between them. The CDR3 consists of 14 residues. CDR1 SGHVS and CDR2 FNYEAQ come from the germline V gene. CDR3 coding DNA: TGTGCCAGCAGCTTAAGACAGGATTTCTACGAGCAGTACTTC. Translation gives CASSLRQDFYEQYF.